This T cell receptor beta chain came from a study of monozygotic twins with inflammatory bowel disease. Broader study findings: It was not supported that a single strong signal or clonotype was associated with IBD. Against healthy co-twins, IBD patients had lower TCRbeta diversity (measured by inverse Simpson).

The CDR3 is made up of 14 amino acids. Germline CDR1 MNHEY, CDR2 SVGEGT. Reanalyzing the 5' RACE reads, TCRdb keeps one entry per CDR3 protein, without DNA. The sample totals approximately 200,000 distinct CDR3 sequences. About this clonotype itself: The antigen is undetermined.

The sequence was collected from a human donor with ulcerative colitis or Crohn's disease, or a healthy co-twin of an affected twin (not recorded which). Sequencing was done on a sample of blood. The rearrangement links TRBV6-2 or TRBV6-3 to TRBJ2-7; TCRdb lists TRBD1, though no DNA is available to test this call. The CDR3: CASSPRDRGYEQYF.